The 5 T cell receptor beta chains below all came from one sample that was sequenced in a study of blood T cell repertoires in COVID-19. Profiled with immunoSEQ multiplex PCR; TCRdb holds only in-frame clones, not every one. This table holds roughly 300,000 clones, nearly 90% found once. Source material: PBMCs or T cells enriched from blood (not recorded which). These receptors originate from a woman in her twenties or thirties who had recovered from COVID-19.

The chain has TRBV18 and TRBJ2-7; no reliable D call. V was clipped by 3 bases and J by 0 bases, with 6 bases between them. Germline V gene lookup returns CDR1 KGHSH and CDR2 LQKENI. This CDR3 spans 13 amino acids. The DNA of the CDR3 is TGTGCCAGCTCACCTCTTAGCTCCTACGAGCAGTACTTC. Protein sequence: CASSPLSSYEQYF. Combining the CDR3 with reference TRBV18 and TRBJ2-7 gives the whole variable domain NAGVMQNPRHLVRRRGQEARLRCSPMKGHSHVYWYRQLPEEGLKFMVYLQKENIIDESGMPKERFSAEFPKEGPSILRIQQVVRGDSAAYFCASSPLSSYEQYFGPGTRLTVT.

This clone is a singleton in its sample. The chain employs TRBV28 and TRBJ1-1; the D gene is possibly TRBD1 (6 bases). Germline CDR1 reads MDHEN; CDR2 reads SYDVKM. The CDR3 consists of 11 residues. The CDR3 spells CVIQGPFGAFF. The CDR3 region has the DNA TGTGTTATACAGGGACCTTTCGGAGCTTTCTTT.

A note on this clone: An end of the junction differs from the germline gene, which may be a read error. The chain has TRBV4-1 and TRBJ1-1; D gene ambiguous. This CDR3 is 13 amino acids long. Germline-derived CDR1 and CDR2 are MGHRA and YSYEKL. The CDR3 region is CASSQGLWTEAFF. The CDR3, as DNA: TGCGCCAGCAGTCAAGGGCTTTGGACTGAAGCTTTCTTT.

V usage is TRBV6-1 and J usage is TRBJ2-7, with TRBD1 identical over 7 bases. The V and J ends lost 2 bases and 4 bases, in that order; junction bases with no gene match: 5. Germline CDR1 reads MNHNS; CDR2 reads SASEGT. This CDR3 has 14 amino acids. The CDR3 loop is CASSEQGQLYEQYF. In nucleotides, the CDR3 is TGTGCCAGCAGTGAACAGGGACAGCTTTACGAGCAGTACTTC.

This clone was seen a single time. The rearrangement joins TRBV5-5 to TRBJ1-4, with D maybe TRBD1 (6 bases). Trimming removed 4 bases at V and 3 bases at J, with 10 bases between. Germline V gene data show CDR1 as SGHKS and CDR2 as YYEKEE (reference sequence). This CDR3 has 14 amino acids. CDR3 sequence reads: CASSLQGPNEKLFF. In DNA form, the CDR3 reads TGTGCCAGCAGCCTACAGGGCCCTAATGAAAAACTGTTTTTT. The whole variable domain, filled in from reference TRBV5-5 and TRBJ1-4, reads DAGVTQSPTHLIKTRGQQVTLRCSPISGHKSVSWYQQVLGQGPQFIFQYYEKEERGRGNFPDRFSARQFPNYSSELNVNALLLGDSALYLCASSLQGPNEKLFFGSGTQLSVL.